This note documents a single T cell receptor (beta chain) sequence. The record originates from a study of control samples from healthy donors and cancer patients. Clones were read by immunoSEQ multiplex PCR, and TCRdb kept only the in-frame ones, dropping some. The sample lists about 150,000 clones, 85% to 95% occurring once. Germline values: CDR1 MNHEY, CDR2 SMNVEV (reference sequence). V was pared by 3 bases and J by 3 bases, with 2 bases of the junction left unmatched. This CDR3 contains 14 residues. The clonotype comes from a man between 50 and 59 years old in good health. Specimen: blood. V and J are TRBV27 and TRBJ1-1, with 9 bases fitting TRBD1. The DNA of the CDR3 is TGTGCCAGCAGTTTCGACAGGGGGGACACTGAAGCTTTCTTT. Protein: CASSFDRGDTEAFF.